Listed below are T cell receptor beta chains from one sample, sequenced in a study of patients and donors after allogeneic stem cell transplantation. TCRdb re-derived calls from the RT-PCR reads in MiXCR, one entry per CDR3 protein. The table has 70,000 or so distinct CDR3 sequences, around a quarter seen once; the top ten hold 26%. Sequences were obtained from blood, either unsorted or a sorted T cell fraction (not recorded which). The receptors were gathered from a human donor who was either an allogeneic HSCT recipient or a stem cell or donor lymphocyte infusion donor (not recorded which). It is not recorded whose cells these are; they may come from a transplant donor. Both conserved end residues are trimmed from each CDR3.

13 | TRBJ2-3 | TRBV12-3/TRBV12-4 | ASGPGLAGTDTQY
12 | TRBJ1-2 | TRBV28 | ASRARTSNYGYT
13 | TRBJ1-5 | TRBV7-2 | ASSLGPQPHQPQH
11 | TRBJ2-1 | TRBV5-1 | ASSATGYNEQF
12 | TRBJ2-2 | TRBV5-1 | ASSSQGAPGELF
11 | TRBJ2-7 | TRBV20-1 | SASDHGSYEQY
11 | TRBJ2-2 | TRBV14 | ASSQQGAGELF
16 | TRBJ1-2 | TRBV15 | ATSRATGGPYRFYGYT
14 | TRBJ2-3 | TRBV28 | ASSLPTYGLTDTQY
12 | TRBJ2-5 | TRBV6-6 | ASRSSGSPETQY
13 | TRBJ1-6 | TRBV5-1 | ASSSRQGGNSPLH
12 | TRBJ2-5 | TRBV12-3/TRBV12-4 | ASSLEAGQETQY
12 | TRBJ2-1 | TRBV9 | ASGERERYNEQF
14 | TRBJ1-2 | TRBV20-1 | SAHSSGTGAHYGYT
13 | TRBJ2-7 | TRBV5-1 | ASSWRIADEYEQY
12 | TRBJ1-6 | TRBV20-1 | SATGKSYNSPLH
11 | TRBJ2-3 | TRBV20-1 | SAPGLSTDTQY
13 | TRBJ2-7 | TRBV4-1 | ASSQFGVASYEQY